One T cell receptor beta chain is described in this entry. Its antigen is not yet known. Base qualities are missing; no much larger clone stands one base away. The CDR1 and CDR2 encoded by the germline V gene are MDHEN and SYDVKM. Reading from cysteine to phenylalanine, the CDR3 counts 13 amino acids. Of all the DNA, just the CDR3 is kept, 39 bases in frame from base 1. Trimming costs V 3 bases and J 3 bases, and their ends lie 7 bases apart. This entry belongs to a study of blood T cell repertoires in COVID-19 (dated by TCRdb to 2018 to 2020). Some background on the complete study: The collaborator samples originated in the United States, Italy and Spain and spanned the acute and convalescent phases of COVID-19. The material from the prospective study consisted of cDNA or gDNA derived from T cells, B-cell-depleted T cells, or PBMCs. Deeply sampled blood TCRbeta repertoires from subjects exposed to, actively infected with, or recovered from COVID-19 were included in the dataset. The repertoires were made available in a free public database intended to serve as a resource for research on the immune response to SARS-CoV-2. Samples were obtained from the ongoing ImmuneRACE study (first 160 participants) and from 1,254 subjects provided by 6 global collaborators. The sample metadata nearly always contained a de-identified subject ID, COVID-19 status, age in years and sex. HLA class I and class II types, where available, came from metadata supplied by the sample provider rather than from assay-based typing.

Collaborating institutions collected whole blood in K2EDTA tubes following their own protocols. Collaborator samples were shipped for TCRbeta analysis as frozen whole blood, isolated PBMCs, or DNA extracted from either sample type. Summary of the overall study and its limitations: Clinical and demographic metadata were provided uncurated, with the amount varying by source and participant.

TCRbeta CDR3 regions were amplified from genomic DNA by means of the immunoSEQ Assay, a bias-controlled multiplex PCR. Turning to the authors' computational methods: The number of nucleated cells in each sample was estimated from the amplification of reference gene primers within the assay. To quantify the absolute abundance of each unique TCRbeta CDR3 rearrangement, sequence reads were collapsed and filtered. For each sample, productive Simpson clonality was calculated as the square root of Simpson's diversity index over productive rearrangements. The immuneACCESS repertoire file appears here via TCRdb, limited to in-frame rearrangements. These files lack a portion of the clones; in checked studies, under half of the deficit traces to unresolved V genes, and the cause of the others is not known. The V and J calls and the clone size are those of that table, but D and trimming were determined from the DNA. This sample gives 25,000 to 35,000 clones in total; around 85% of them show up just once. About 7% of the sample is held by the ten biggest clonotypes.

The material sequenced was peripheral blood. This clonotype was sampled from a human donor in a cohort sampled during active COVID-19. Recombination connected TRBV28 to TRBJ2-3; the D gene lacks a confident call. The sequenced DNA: TGTGCCAGCAGTTTTGTCGTAACAGATACGCAGTATTTT. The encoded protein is CASSFVVTDTQYF.